Each of the 5 T cell receptor beta chains below was sequenced from the same sample in a study of blood T cell repertoires in COVID-19. TCRdb keeps only in-frame clones here, not all; method: immunoSEQ multiplex PCR. The table shows 150,000 to 200,000 clones, with 80% to 90% occurring only once. The specimen was peripheral blood. The receptors were sampled from a woman between 65 and 79 years old with COVID-19, enrolled during active disease.

The chain links TRBV30 to TRBJ1-3; D is unclear. Trimming removed 3 bases at V and 3 bases at J, with 21 bases between. There are 17 residues in the CDR3. Germline V gene lookup returns CDR1 GTSNPN and CDR2 SVGIG (reference sequence). Here the CDR3 DNA reads TGTGCCTGGAGCATACCAAGGTTCCGCGGAGATGGAAACACCATATATTTT. This encodes CAWSIPRFRGDGNTIYF.

The chain employs TRBV19 and TRBJ2-1; TRBD2 agrees at 11 bases. J lost 5 bases, V lost 6 bases, and 6 bases had no gene match. The CDR3 sequence is 15 residues long. The germline gives CDR1 LNHDA, CDR2 SQIVND (reference sequence). The DNA for the CDR3 is TGTGCCAGTAGCGCCGGGACTAGCGGTCACAATGAGCAGTTCTTC. Translated: CASSAGTSGHNEQFF.

The J gene is TRBJ1-2, the V gene TRBV19, with TRBD1 matching over 8 bases. Trimming at V came to 4 bases and at J to 6 bases, leaving 10 bases not matched to a gene. The V gene's germline CDR1 is LNHDA and CDR2 SQIVND (reference sequence). The CDR3 length is 15 residues. The CDR3 sequence is CASSKGRGRTDGYTF. The CDR3 DNA sequence: TGTGCCAGTAGTAAGGGCAGGGGGCGAACGGATGGCTACACCTTC.

The chain carries TRBV4-2 and TRBJ1-3; D is possibly TRBD1 (5 bases). Looked up from germline, CDR1 is LGHNA and CDR2 is YNFKEQ. CDR3 length: 15 amino acids. V gave up 2 bases and J gave up 1 base, with 9 bases separating them. CDR3 sequence: CASSQLGTSGNTIYF. CDR3 in DNA: TGTGCCAGCAGCCAACTAGGGACTTCTGGAAACACCATATATTTT.

V usage is TRBV5-1 and J usage is TRBJ1-2; the D is unclear. The germline CDR1 and CDR2 sequences are SGHRS and YFSETQ. V lost 0 bases, J lost 7 bases, and 13 bases lay in between. The CDR3 has 14 amino acids. The CDR3 spells CASSLVPGLSGYTF. Written as DNA, the CDR3 is TGCGCCAGCAGCTTGGTTCCGGGGTTGAGTGGCTACACCTTC.